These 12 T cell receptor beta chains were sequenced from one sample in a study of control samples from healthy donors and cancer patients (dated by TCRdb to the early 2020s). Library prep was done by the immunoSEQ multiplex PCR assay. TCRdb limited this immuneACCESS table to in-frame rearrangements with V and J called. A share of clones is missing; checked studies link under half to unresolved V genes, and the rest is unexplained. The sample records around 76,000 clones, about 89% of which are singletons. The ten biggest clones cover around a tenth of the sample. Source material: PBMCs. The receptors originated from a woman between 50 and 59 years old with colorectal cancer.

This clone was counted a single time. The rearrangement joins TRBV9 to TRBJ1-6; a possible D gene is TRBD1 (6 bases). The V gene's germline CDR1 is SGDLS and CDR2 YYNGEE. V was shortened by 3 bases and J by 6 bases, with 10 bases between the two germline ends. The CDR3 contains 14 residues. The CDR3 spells CASSGLGGNSPLHF. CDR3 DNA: TGTGCCAGCAGCGGTCTAGGGGGTAATTCACCCCTCCACTTT.

The CDR3 nucleotides read TGCGCCAGCAGACGCTCAGATATCACCGGGGAGCTGTTTTTT. Residues: CASRRSDITGELFF. This chain links TRBV4-3 with TRBJ2-2, with D uncertain. Per the germline V gene, CDR1 is LGHNA and CDR2 is YSLEER. The CDR3 is made up of 14 amino acids. The V end was cut by 6 bases, the J end by 4 bases, with 12 bases between.

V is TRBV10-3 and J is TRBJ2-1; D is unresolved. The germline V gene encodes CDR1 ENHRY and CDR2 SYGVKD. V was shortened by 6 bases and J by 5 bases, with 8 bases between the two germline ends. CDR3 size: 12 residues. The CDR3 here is CAISPTDNEQFF. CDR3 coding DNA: TGTGCCATCAGCCCTACAGACAATGAGCAGTTCTTC.

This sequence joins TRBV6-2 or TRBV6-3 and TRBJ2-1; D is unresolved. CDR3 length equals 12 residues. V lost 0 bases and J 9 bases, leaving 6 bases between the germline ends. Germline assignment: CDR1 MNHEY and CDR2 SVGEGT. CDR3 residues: CASSYSRAEQFF. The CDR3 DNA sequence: TGTGCCAGCAGTTACTCTCGGGCTGAGCAGTTCTTC.

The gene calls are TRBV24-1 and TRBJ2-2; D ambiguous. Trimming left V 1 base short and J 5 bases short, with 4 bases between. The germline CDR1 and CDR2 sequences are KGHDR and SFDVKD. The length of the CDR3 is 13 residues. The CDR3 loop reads CATSDFRTGELFF. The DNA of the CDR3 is TGTGCCACCAGTGATTTTCGTACCGGGGAGCTGTTTTTT.

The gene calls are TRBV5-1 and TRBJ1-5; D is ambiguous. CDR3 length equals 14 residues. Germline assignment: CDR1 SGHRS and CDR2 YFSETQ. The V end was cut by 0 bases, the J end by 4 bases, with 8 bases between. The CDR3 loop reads CASSLDSGNQPQHF. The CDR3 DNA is TGCGCCAGCAGCTTGGATTCGGGGAATCAGCCCCAGCATTTT.

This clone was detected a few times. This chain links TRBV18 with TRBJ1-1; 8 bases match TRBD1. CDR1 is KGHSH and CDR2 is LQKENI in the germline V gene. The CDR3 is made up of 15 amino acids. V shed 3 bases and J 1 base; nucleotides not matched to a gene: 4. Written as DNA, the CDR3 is TGTGCCAGCTCACCGCAGGGGGCGTCGAACACTGAAGCTTTCTTT. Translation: CASSPQGASNTEAFF.

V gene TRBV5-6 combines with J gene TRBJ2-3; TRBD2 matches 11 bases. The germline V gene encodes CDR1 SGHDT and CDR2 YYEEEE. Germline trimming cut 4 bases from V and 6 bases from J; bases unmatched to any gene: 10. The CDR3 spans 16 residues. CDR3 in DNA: TGTGCCAGCAGCCCTCTGTTAGCGGGGGGGCGGGATACGCAGTATTTT. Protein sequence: CASSPLLAGGRDTQYF.

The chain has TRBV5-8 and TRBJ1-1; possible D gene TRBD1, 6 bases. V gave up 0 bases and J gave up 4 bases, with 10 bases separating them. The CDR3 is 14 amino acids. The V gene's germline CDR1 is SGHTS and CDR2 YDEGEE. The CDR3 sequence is CASSLVGGGTEAFF. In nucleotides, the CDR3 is TGTGCCAGCAGCTTGGTAGGGGGAGGCACTGAAGCTTTCTTT. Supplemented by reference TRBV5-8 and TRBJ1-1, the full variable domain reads EAGVTQSPTHLIKTRGQQATLRCSPISGHTSVYWYQQALGLGLQFLLWYDEGEERNRGNFPPRFSGRQFPNYSSELNVNALELEDSALYLCASSLVGGGTEAFFGQGTRLTVV.

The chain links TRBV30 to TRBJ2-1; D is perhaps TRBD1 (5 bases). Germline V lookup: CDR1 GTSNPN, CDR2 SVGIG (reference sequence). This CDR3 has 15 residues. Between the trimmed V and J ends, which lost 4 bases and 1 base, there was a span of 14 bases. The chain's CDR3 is CAWISRQGSYNEQFF. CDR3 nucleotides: TGTGCCTGGATCAGCCGTCAGGGTTCCTACAATGAGCAGTTCTTC.

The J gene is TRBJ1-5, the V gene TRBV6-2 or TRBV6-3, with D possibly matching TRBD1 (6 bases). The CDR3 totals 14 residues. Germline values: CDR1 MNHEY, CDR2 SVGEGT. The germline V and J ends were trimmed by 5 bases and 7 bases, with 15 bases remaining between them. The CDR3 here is CASSGLGGHQPQHF. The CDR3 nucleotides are TGTGCCAGCAGTGGCCTCGGGGGGCACCAGCCCCAGCATTTT.

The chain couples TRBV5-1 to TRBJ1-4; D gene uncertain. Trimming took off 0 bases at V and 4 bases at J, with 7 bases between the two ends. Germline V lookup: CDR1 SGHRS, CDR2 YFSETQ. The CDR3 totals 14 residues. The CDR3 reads CASSLDSLNEKLFF. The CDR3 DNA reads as TGCGCCAGCAGCTTGGACAGTCTTAATGAAAAACTGTTTTTT.